This TCR beta chain is drawn from a study of regulatory and conventional T cells in breast cancer (dated by TCRdb to the mid-2010s). The public reads were run again by TCRdb, first through fastp at Q25 and then through MiXCR, and only productive beta chains were kept. Each entry merges the rows of one CDR3 protein and shows their most common DNA and genes. The sample table records some 60 distinct CDR3 sequences. The CDR3, cysteine through phenylalanine, is 15 amino acids long. Solely the CDR3 DNA is kept, with 45 bases framed from the first base. The germline V gene specifies KGHDR as CDR1 and SFDVKD as CDR2. As concerns this clonotype: The target of this receptor is not known. One junction end disagrees with the germline gene, perhaps due to a read error.

Recombination linked TRBV24-1 to TRBJ2-1; TRBD2 aligns with 9 central bases. Sequences were obtained from regulatory or conventional T cells from blood (not recorded which); whether cultured is not recorded. The sequence came from a human donor with breast cancer or in good health (not recorded which). The bases read TGTGCCACCAGTGATAGAGCGGGGGGCTACAATGAGCGGTTCTTC. Its translation is CATSDRAGGYNERFF.